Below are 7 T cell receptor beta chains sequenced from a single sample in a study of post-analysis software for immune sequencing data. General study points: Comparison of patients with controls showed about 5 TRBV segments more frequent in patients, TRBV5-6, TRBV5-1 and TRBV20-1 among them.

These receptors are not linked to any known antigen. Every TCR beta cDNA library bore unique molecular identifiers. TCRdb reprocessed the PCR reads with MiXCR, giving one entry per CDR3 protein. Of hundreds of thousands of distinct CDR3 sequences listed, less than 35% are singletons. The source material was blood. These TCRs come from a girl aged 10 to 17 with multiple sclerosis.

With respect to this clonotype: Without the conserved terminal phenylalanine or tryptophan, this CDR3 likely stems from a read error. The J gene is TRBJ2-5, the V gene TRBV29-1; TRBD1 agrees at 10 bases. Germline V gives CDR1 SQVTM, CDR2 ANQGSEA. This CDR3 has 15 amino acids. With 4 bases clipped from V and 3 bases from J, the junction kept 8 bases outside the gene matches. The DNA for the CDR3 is TGCAGCGTTGGCAGGGTAGGGACAGGGGAAGAGACCCAGTACTAC. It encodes CSVGRVGTGEETQYY.

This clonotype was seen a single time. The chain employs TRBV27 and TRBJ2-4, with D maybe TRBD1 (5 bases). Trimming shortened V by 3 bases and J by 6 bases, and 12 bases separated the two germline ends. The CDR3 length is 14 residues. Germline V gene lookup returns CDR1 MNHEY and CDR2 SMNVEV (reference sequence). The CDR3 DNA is TGTGCCAGCAGTTTTCAGGGCCCAGGAAACATTCAGTACTTC. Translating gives CASSFQGPGNIQYF.

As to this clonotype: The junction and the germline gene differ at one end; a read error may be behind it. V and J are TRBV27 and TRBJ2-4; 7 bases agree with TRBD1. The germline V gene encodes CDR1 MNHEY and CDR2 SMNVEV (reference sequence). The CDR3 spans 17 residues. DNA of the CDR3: TGTACCAGCAGTTCATACCCCAGACAGGGTCCCAAAAACATTCAGTACTTC. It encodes CTSSSYPRQGPKNIQYF.

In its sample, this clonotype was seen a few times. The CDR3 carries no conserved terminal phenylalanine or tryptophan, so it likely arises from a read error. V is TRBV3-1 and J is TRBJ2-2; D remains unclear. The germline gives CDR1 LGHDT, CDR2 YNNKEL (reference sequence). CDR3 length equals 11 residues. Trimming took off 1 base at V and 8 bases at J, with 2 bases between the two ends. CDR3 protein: CASSQAGELFC. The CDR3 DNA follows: TGTGCCAGCAGCCAAGCGGGGGAGCTGTTTTGT.

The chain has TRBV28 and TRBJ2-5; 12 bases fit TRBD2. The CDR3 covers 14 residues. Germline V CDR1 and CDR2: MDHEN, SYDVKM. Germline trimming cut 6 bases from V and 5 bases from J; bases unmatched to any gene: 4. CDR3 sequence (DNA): TGTGCCAGCAGGACTAGCGGGAGTGTCGAGACCCAGTACTTC. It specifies CASRTSGSVETQYF.

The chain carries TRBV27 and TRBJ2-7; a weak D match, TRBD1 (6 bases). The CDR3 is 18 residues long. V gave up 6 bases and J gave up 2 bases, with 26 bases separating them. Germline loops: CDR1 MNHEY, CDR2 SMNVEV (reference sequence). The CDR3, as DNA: TGTGCCAGCAGCCCTGCCCGACTCATTTATACAGGGACCTACGAGCAGTACTTC. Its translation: CASSPARLIYTGTYEQYF.

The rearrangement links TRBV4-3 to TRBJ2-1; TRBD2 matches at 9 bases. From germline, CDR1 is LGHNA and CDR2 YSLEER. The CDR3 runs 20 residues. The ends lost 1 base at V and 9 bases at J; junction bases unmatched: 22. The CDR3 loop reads CASSQAPILLVAGDPGEQFF. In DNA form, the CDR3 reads TGCGCCAGCAGCCAAGCCCCCATCTTACTTGTAGCGGGAGACCCGGGTGAGCAGTTCTTC.